These 32 T cell receptor beta chains originate from one sample sequenced in a study of cytomegalovirus exposure and HLA in healthy donors. Sequencing used immunoSEQ multiplex PCR; TCRdb keeps in-frame clones, though not all of them. This table has roughly 150,000 clones, around nine tenths appearing once. The sample taken for sequencing was PBMCs. The receptors shown here come from a young woman in good health and CMV-seronegative.

The chain employs TRBV2 and TRBJ1-2; 10 bases line up with TRBD1. In germline, CDR1 is SNHLY, CDR2 FYNNEI. This CDR3 spans 17 amino acids. V trimming: 5 bases; J trimming: 5 bases; junction bases outside the gene matches: 14. The DNA of the CDR3 is TGTGCCAGCAGTTCCTCCCACGGACAGGGGGTGTTATATGGCTACACCTTC. Amino acid sequence: CASSSSHGQGVLYGYTF.

J is TRBJ2-7 and V is TRBV29-1; 7 bases fit TRBD2. V was clipped by 1 base and J by 1 base; unmatched bases: 1. CDR3 length: 13 residues. The germline gives CDR1 SQVTM, CDR2 ANQGSEA. The DNA for the CDR3 is TGCAGCGTTGAAGGGGGGGGTTCCTACGAGCAGTACTTC. It yields the protein CSVEGGGSYEQYF.

A single count supports this clone. The gene calls are TRBV12-5 and TRBJ1-1; no firm D call. The V gene's germline CDR1 is LGHNT and CDR2 FRNRAP. CDR3 length equals 16 residues. V was shortened by 4 bases and J by 0 bases, with 15 bases between the two germline ends. The CDR3 protein is CASGSIPQVVNTEAFF. The CDR3 DNA reads as TGTGCTAGTGGTTCAATCCCCCAGGTCGTGAACACTGAAGCTTTCTTT.

The CDR3 spells CSAREAYEQYF. The CDR3 nucleotides read TGCAGCGCCAGGGAGGCCTACGAGCAGTACTTC. V is TRBV29-1 and J is TRBJ2-7; D may be TRBD2 (6 bases). CDR1 is SQVTM and CDR2 is ANQGSEA in the germline V gene. Trimming cost V 7 bases and J 2 bases, with 9 bases left between them. The CDR3 is made up of 11 amino acids.

V gene TRBV6-5 combines with J gene TRBJ1-3; 8 bases match TRBD1. Per the germline V gene, CDR1 is MNHEY and CDR2 is SVGAGI. CDR3 length: 15 amino acids. V gave up 5 bases and J gave up 3 bases; unmatched junction bases: 6. The CDR3 DNA reads as TGTGCCAGCAGTGCGGGGACAGGTGGTGGAAACACCATATATTTT. Its protein product is CASSAGTGGGNTIYF.

V usage is TRBV7-2 and J usage is TRBJ2-2, with TRBD2 identical over 9 bases. V shed 6 bases, J shed 8 bases, and the junction held 10 bases outside the gene matches. The germline gives CDR1 SGHTA, CDR2 FQGNSA. The CDR3 consists of 15 residues. This CDR3 is CASRREGLTTGELFF. The CDR3 coding sequence is TGTGCCAGCAGGCGGGAGGGCCTAACTACTGGGGAGCTGTTTTTT. The variable domain in full, with the rest retrieved from reference TRBV7-2 and TRBJ2-2, is GAGVSQSPSNKVTEKGKDVELRCDPISGHTALYWYRQSLGQGLEFLIYFQGNSAPDKSGLPSDRFSAERTGGSVSTLTIQRTQQEDSAVYLCASRREGLTTGELFFGEGSRLTVL.

This chain connects TRBV2 to TRBJ2-1, with D possibly matching TRBD1 (6 bases). V was pared by 4 bases and J by 5 bases, with 12 bases between. The CDR3 extends over 14 amino acids. Germline CDR1 reads SNHLY; CDR2 reads FYNNEI. The CDR3 reads CASSARQVNNEQFF. CDR3 sequence (DNA): TGTGCCAGCAGTGCGAGACAGGTAAACAATGAGCAGTTCTTC.

The chain links TRBV2 to TRBJ2-7, with 8 bases lining up with TRBD2. The CDR3 has 15 amino acids. Germline V lookup: CDR1 SNHLY, CDR2 FYNNEI. Unmatched junction bases numbered 7, after V lost 6 bases and J lost 0 bases. The CDR3 protein is CASSPSGGTSYEQYF. CDR3 DNA sequence: TGTGCCAGCAGCCCCTCGGGAGGGACCTCCTACGAGCAGTACTTC.

This rearrangement joins TRBV10-3 to TRBJ2-2, with TRBD2 matching 7 bases. The trim removed 9 bases at V and 3 bases at J, leaving 7 bases unmatched. This CDR3 is built from 14 residues. The germline V gene encodes CDR1 ENHRY and CDR2 SYGVKD. The CDR3 DNA reads as TGTGCCATTGAACGTGGGGGGGACACCGGGGAGCTGTTTTTT. It is translated as CAIERGGDTGELFF.

The DNA of the CDR3 is TGTGCCAGCAGTTACTCGGGACAGGGAGTCTACGAGCAGTACTTC. Protein sequence: CASSYSGQGVYEQYF. V is TRBV6-5 and J is TRBJ2-7; the match to TRBD1 covers 9 bases. The CDR3 spans 15 residues. CDR1 and CDR2 from the germline V gene are MNHEY and SVGAGI. V trimming: 0 bases; J trimming: 3 bases; junction bases outside the gene matches: 3.

The rearrangement joins TRBV5-1 to TRBJ1-1, with D perhaps matching TRBD1 (6 bases). Germline V CDR1 and CDR2: SGHRS, YFSETQ. The CDR3 length is 14 residues. The V end was cut by 1 base, the J end by 12 bases, with 19 bases between. CDR3 nucleotides: TGCGCCAGCAGCTTGTCGACAATACAGGGAGAATCTTTCTTT. It translates to CASSLSTIQGESFF. The full variable domain, its missing parts supplied by reference TRBV5-1 and TRBJ1-1, is KAGVTQTPRYLIKTRGQQVTLSCSPISGHRSVSWYQQTPGQGLQFLFEYFSETQRNKGNFPGRFSGRQFSNSRSEMNVSTLELGDSALYLCASSLSTIQGESFFGQGTRLTVV.

The V and J genes are TRBV5-4 and TRBJ2-6; 8 positions agree with TRBD1. CDR3 length equals 17 residues. Germline assignment: CDR1 SGHNT and CDR2 YYREEE (reference sequence). The V segment lost 4 bases and the J segment 0 bases; nucleotides outside the gene matches: 6. As DNA, the CDR3 is TGTGCCAGCAGCCCCCGGGACAGGAGCTCTGGGGCCAACGTCCTGACTTTC. It is translated as CASSPRDRSSGANVLTF.

This chain connects TRBV21-1 to TRBJ2-7; the D call TRBD2 from the table was never checked on the DNA. TRBV21-1 is described as a pseudogene. The length of the CDR3 is 15 residues. The CDR3 nucleotides read TGTGCCAGCGGCCCGGGTAGCGGGGGGGCCAGGGAGCAGTACTTC. Amino acid sequence: CASGPGSGGAREQYF.

This chain uses TRBV27 with TRBJ1-1, with unresolved D. This CDR3 has 15 amino acids. Trimming cost V 8 bases and J 4 bases, with 20 bases left between them. Germline lookup yields CDR1 MNHEY and CDR2 SMNVEV (reference sequence). This CDR3 is CASRGAFLSGTEAFF. CDR3 nucleotide sequence: TGTGCCAGCCGGGGAGCCTTTCTTAGTGGCACTGAAGCTTTCTTT.

The V call is TRBV4-1, the J call TRBJ2-7; TRBD2 agrees at 7 bases. The CDR3 has 16 amino acids. The germline V gene has CDR1 MGHRA and CDR2 YSYEKL. V dropped 4 bases and J dropped 4; count of bases not matched to a gene: 13. The CDR3 DNA is TGCGCCAGCAGCCTCACGCTCGGGGGGAGTTCTTACGAGCAGTACTTC. Its protein is CASSLTLGGSSYEQYF.

The gene calls are TRBV7-8 and TRBJ1-5; 12 bases agree with TRBD1. With 5 bases clipped from V and 6 bases from J, the junction kept 8 bases outside the gene matches. The CDR3 totals 16 residues. Per germline, CDR1 SGHVS and CDR2 FQNEAQ. CDR3 nucleotide sequence: TGTGCCAGCAGCCCTTGGGACAGGGGGCGCGGTCAGCCCCAGCATTTT. This translates into CASSPWDRGRGQPQHF.

This clone was counted a few times. This sequence joins TRBV7-6 and TRBJ2-7, with a tentative D call TRBD2 (6 bases). The CDR3 contains 11 residues. Per the germline V gene, CDR1 is SGHVS and CDR2 is FNYEAQ. V shed 8 bases and J shed 7 bases, with 12 bases lying between them. The CDR3 coding sequence is TGTGCCAGCGGAGGGGCCGGGGAGCAGTACTTC. This codes for CASGGAGEQYF.

J is TRBJ2-7 and V is TRBV9; 7 bases fit TRBD1. The ends lost 4 bases at V and 3 bases at J; junction bases unmatched: 7. The CDR3 runs to 14 residues. Germline V gene lookup returns CDR1 SGDLS and CDR2 YYNGEE. The CDR3 region has the DNA TGTGCCAGCAGCCCGGGGACAGTGTACTACGAGCAGTACTTC. It codes for CASSPGTVYYEQYF. Full variable domain (outside the CDR3, taken from reference TRBV9 and TRBJ2-7): DSGVTQTPKHLITATGQRVTLRCSPRSGDLSVYWYQQSLDQGLQFLIQYYNGEERAKGNILERFSAQQFPDLHSELNLSSLELGDSALYFCASSPGTVYYEQYFGPGTRLTVT.

The chain links TRBV4-3 to TRBJ1-2, with 8 bases identical to TRBD1. Unmatched junction bases numbered 8, after V lost 4 bases and J lost 1 base. Looked up from germline, CDR1 is LGHNA and CDR2 is YSLEER. The CDR3 runs 16 residues. CDR3 in amino acids: CASSPSTGDYNYGYTF. The CDR3 DNA reads as TGCGCCAGCAGCCCCTCGACAGGGGATTATAACTATGGCTACACCTTC.

This chain uses TRBV2 with TRBJ1-1; a weak D match, TRBD1 (6 bases). Germline CDR1 and CDR2: SNHLY and FYNNEI. The CDR3 extends over 14 amino acids. V was pared by 8 bases and J by 4 bases, with 17 bases between. The DNA of the CDR3 is TGTGCCAGCCGCAGAGAGGGGGAGGGCACTGAAGCTTTCTTT. This translates into CASRREGEGTEAFF.

The chain has TRBV6-5 and TRBJ2-1, with 7 bases fitting TRBD1. This CDR3 spans 16 amino acids. The germline CDR1 and CDR2 sequences are MNHEY and SVGAGI. V trimming: 1 base; J trimming: 1 base; junction bases outside the gene matches: 4. CDR3 sequence reads: CASSYYGTVSYNEQFF. The CDR3, as DNA: TGTGCCAGCAGTTACTACGGGACAGTTTCCTACAATGAGCAGTTCTTC.

The table lists this clone with a count of one. The CDR3 DNA reads TGTGCCAGCCAGCACGGGACTAGCGGGGCCACAGATACGCAGTATTTT. Its translation is CASQHGTSGATDTQYF. This chain connects TRBV2 to TRBJ2-3, with 13 bases matching TRBD2. CDR3 length: 16 residues. The germline gives CDR1 SNHLY, CDR2 FYNNEI. J gave up 2 bases and V 8 bases, and 7 bases lay outside the gene matches.

The V call is TRBV25-1, the J call TRBJ2-5, with D tentatively TRBD2 (7 bases). The germline V gene has CDR1 MGHDK and CDR2 SYGVNS. CDR3 size: 14 residues. V was trimmed by 1 base and J by 3 bases, leaving 9 bases between them. CDR3 nucleotides: TGTGCCAGCAGTGAATGGGAGGGGGAAGAGACCCAGTACTTC. Its protein is CASSEWEGEETQYF. Supplemented by reference TRBV25-1 and TRBJ2-5, the full variable domain reads EADIYQTPRYLVIGTGKKITLECSQTMGHDKMYWYQQDPGMELHLIHYSYGVNSTEKGDLSSESTVSRIRTEHFPLTLESARPSHTSQYLCASSEWEGEETQYFGPGTRLLVL.

The V gene is TRBV19, the J gene TRBJ1-2, with TRBD1 as a possible D gene (5 bases). Between the trimmed V and J ends, which lost 4 bases and 4 bases, there was a span of 10 bases. The CDR3 has 13 residues. Germline V CDR1 and CDR2: LNHDA, SQIVND (reference sequence). As DNA, the CDR3 is TGTGCCAGTAGTAAGGGGCAGACCTATGGCTACACCTTC. This encodes CASSKGQTYGYTF.

Here the CDR3 DNA reads TGTGCCAGCAGTAACAGGGAACGGGGCGGGGAGCTGTTTTTT. Translation gives CASSNRERGGELFF. The chain links TRBV6-6 to TRBJ2-2; maybe TRBD1 (6 bases). This CDR3 comprises 14 residues. The V gene's germline CDR1 is MNHNY and CDR2 SVGAGI (reference sequence). Trimming left V 5 bases short and J 7 bases short, with 14 bases between.

The gene calls are TRBV9 and TRBJ2-3; tentative D call: TRBD1 (5 bases). The CDR3 consists of 16 residues. V was trimmed by 3 bases and J by 2 bases, leaving 16 bases between them. Germline assignment: CDR1 SGDLS and CDR2 YYNGEE. CDR3 region: CASSARDRAYTDTQYF. The CDR3 nucleotides are TGTGCCAGCAGCGCGAGAGACAGAGCCTACACAGATACGCAGTATTTT. The entire variable domain, with the rest obtained from reference TRBV9 and TRBJ2-3, is as follows: DSGVTQTPKHLITATGQRVTLRCSPRSGDLSVYWYQQSLDQGLQFLIQYYNGEERAKGNILERFSAQQFPDLHSELNLSSLELGDSALYFCASSARDRAYTDTQYFGPGTRLTVL.

The chain employs TRBV5-1 and TRBJ2-3, with D perhaps matching TRBD1 (6 bases). The CDR3 has 14 residues. Trimming stripped 0 bases from V and 2 bases from J, with 7 bases between. CDR1 is SGHRS and CDR2 is YFSETQ in the germline V gene. This chain's CDR3 is CASSLDRATDTQYF. The CDR3 region has the DNA TGCGCCAGCAGCTTGGACAGGGCCACAGATACGCAGTATTTT.

V and J are TRBV10-3 and TRBJ2-7; TRBD2 matches at 10 bases. J lost 0 bases, V lost 8 bases, and 7 bases had no gene match. The CDR3 loop spans 15 amino acids. CDR1 ENHRY and CDR2 SYGVKD come from the germline V gene. The CDR3 DNA reads as TGTGCCATCTCCAGGGGACTAGCGAGCTCCTACGAGCAGTACTTC. This gives the protein CAISRGLASSYEQYF.

This rearrangement joins TRBV5-6 to TRBJ2-2; no clear D gene. This CDR3 is built from 12 residues. Germline V lookup: CDR1 SGHDT, CDR2 YYEEEE. V shed 7 bases and J shed 6 bases, with 10 bases lying between them. The CDR3: CASRGVPGELFF. The CDR3, as DNA: TGTGCCAGCCGAGGCGTCCCCGGGGAGCTGTTTTTT.

The chain employs TRBV15 and TRBJ1-3, with a weak D call TRBD1 (6 bases). Germline CDR1 reads LNHNV; CDR2 reads YYDKDF (reference sequence). The V end lost 8 bases, the J end lost 0 bases, and 8 bases lay between the germline ends. The CDR3 length is 13 residues. The CDR3 sequence is CATQQGSGNTIYF. The CDR3 DNA reads as TGTGCCACCCAACAGGGCTCTGGAAACACCATATATTTT.

This clone was observed many times. This chain joins TRBV10-2 and TRBJ2-1, with no clear D. This CDR3 is built from 13 residues. Germline CDR1 WSHSY, CDR2 SAAADI. Trimming pared 6 bases from V and 0 bases from J, leaving 6 bases between. The CDR3 bases are TGCGCCAGCAGATATTACTCCTACAATGAGCAGTTCTTC. Translated: CASRYYSYNEQFF.

V gene TRBV6-1 combines with J gene TRBJ1-5, with D unresolved. Germline V gene lookup returns CDR1 MNHNS and CDR2 SASEGT. This CDR3 is 13 amino acids long. Trimming removed 8 bases at V and 2 bases at J, with 10 bases between. The chain's CDR3 is CASGRTRNQPQHF. In nucleotides, the CDR3 is TGTGCCAGCGGGAGAACACGCAATCAGCCCCAGCATTTT.